Listed below are T cell receptor beta chains from one sample, sequenced in a study of T cell repertoires in cytomegalovirus infection. One entry per CDR3 protein results from TCRdb running MiXCR on the reads. The table has 150,000 to 200,000 distinct CDR3 sequences, approximately 19% seen once. The specimen was PBMCs. The receptors here all came from a human donor in good health (CMV status not recorded). Some clones in this sample may be carry-over from other donors' samples. Both conserved end residues are trimmed from each CDR3. D genes are given only for firm matches. Expanded clones get a size class; other rows say once, few or many, or leave the size out.

V gene: TRBV6-1
clone size: .
D gene: .
CDR3 protein: ASSEIGSSYEQY

V gene: TRBV19
clone size: few
D gene: .
CDR3 protein: ATKKDTAYEQY

V gene: TRBV7-9
clone size: .
D gene: TRBD1
CDR3 protein: ASSPFTGTGTYNEQF

V gene: TRBV12-3/TRBV12-4
clone size: many
D gene: .
CDR3 protein: ASSLGERVEAF

V gene: TRBV7-2
clone size: many
D gene: .
CDR3 protein: ASSLNRDTEAF

V gene: TRBV11-2
clone size: few
D gene: .
CDR3 protein: ASGSDTGLGYGYT

V gene: TRBV9
clone size: few
D gene: .
CDR3 protein: ASSGQKPGANVLT

V gene: TRBV19
clone size: .
D gene: .
CDR3 protein: ASSITGPNQPQH

V gene: TRBV5-4
clone size: .
D gene: TRBD2
CDR3 protein: ASTHPGGTQY

V gene: TRBV5-1
clone size: .
D gene: .
CDR3 protein: ASSLARAANTGELF

V gene: TRBV7-8
clone size: many
D gene: TRBD1
CDR3 protein: ASSLYSREGGREAF

V gene: TRBV28
clone size: .
D gene: .
CDR3 protein: ASSFVRGYFVQY

V gene: TRBV12-3/TRBV12-4
clone size: many
D gene: .
CDR3 protein: ASSSMGGSPLH

V gene: TRBV7-3
clone size: few
D gene: TRBD1
CDR3 protein: ASSSLPGQGGTEAF

V gene: TRBV19
clone size: .
D gene: .
CDR3 protein: ASSIDQMGAEAF

V gene: TRBV25-1
clone size: few
D gene: TRBD1
CDR3 protein: ASSGQGTDTQY

V gene: TRBV28
clone size: many
D gene: .
CDR3 protein: ASSSTYSGNTIY

V gene: TRBV11-2
clone size: many
D gene: .
CDR3 protein: ASSLGRGTRRYNEQF

V gene: TRBV4-1
clone size: few
D gene: TRBD2
CDR3 protein: ASSQPSGSFNNEQF

V gene: TRBV7-2
clone size: few
D gene: TRBD1
CDR3 protein: ASSLNVQGDNEQF

V gene: TRBV7-9
clone size: many
D gene: .
CDR3 protein: ASSSRGDSTDTQY

V gene: TRBV19
clone size: .
D gene: TRBD1
CDR3 protein: ARSSRTGGTDTQY

V gene: TRBV7-8
clone size: few
D gene: TRBD1
CDR3 protein: ASSGDRVSDGYT

V gene: TRBV6-1
clone size: .
D gene: .
CDR3 protein: ASSDSRVGYT

V gene: TRBV5-6
clone size: few
D gene: TRBD1
CDR3 protein: ASSLGTGTGELF

V gene: TRBV6-2/TRBV6-3
clone size: few
D gene: .
CDR3 protein: ASSLLAEAQF

V gene: TRBV7-6
clone size: many
D gene: TRBD2
CDR3 protein: ASSPPSGAAFQETQY

V gene: TRBV6-2/TRBV6-3
clone size: .
D gene: .
CDR3 protein: ASSSPTGGYT

V gene: TRBV15
clone size: .
D gene: .
CDR3 protein: ATGTITEAF

V gene: TRBV28
clone size: many
D gene: .
CDR3 protein: ASQASLTGELF

V gene: TRBV5-6
clone size: few
D gene: .
CDR3 protein: ASSLGQGKGATQY

V gene: TRBV7-9
clone size: .
D gene: .
CDR3 protein: ASSFPGIGTDTQY

V gene: TRBV7-2
clone size: .
D gene: TRBD1
CDR3 protein: ASSSHASGGYGYT

V gene: TRBV4-1
clone size: few
D gene: .
CDR3 protein: ASSQVNLALTDTQY

V gene: TRBV28
clone size: many
D gene: TRBD2
CDR3 protein: ASSLAGGSGEQY